This T cell receptor beta chain was sequenced in a study of blood T cells in healthy people across ages. Findings and caveats of the study: Per million T cells, the diversity of TCR beta decreased roughly linearly as age advanced. Estimates of total diversity, which came from one million sequenced T cells, were considered to be underestimates. When set beside aged donors, long-lived donors presented more naive CD4+ cells and higher diversity.

A sample-barcoded 5' primer and a J-beta primer mix were used in a second PCR of roughly 6 to 11 cycles. Each CDR3 protein gets one entry after TCRdb re-called the 5' RACE reads with MiXCR. In the table there are 910,000 or so distinct CDR3 sequences, 51% of which are singletons. The sample holds one count of this clonotype. Antigen: not known. This clonotype was sampled from an older woman in good health. The sequencing input was blood.

CDR3 sequence reads: CASSYSNQGSRAPLHF. The DNA for the CDR3 is TGTGCCAGCAGTTACTCGAATCAGGGCTCAAGGGCACCCCTCCACTTT. V usage is TRBV6-5 and J usage is TRBJ1-6, with a weak D call TRBD1 (5 bases). The CDR3 runs to 16 residues. V lost 0 bases and J lost 11, with 17 bases in between. Looked up from germline, CDR1 is MNHEY and CDR2 is SVGAGI.